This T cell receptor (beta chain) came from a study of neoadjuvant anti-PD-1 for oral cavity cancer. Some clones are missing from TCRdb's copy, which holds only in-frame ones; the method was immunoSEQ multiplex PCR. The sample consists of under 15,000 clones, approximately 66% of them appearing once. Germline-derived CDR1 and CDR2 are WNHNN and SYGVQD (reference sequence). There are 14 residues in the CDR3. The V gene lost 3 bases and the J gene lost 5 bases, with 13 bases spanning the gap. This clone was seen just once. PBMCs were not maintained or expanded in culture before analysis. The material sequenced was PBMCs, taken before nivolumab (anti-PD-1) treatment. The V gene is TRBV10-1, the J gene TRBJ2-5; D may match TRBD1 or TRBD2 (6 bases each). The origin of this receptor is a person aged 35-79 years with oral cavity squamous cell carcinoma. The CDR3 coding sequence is TGCGCCAGCAGTGATGCGGGAAGGGGGGAGACCCAGTACTTC. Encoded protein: CASSDAGRGETQYF.